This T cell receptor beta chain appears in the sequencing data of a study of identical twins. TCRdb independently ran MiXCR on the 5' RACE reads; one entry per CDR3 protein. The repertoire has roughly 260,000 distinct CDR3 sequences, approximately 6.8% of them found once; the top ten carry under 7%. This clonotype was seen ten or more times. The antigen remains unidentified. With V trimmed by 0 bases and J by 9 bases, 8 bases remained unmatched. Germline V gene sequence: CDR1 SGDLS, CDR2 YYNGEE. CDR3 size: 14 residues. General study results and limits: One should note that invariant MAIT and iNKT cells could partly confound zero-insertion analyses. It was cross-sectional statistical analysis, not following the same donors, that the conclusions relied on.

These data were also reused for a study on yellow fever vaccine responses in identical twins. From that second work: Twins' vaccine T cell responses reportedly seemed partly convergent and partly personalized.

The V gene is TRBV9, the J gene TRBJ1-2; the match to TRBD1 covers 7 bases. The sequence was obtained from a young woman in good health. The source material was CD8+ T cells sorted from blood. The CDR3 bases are TGTGCCAGCAGCGTAGCCCTTGACAGGGCAAGCTACACCTTC. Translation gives CASSVALDRASYTF.